This is a list of T cell receptor beta chains from one sample in a study of blood T cell repertoires in COVID-19. TCRdb keeps only in-frame clones here, not all; method: immunoSEQ multiplex PCR. The sample carries around 320,000 clones, almost 85% recorded once. Sequencing was carried out using peripheral blood. The receptors derive from a human donor in a cohort sampled during active COVID-19. Both conserved end residues are part of each CDR3. The order of the fields is clone size, D gene, J gene, V gene, CDR3 protein, CDR3 DNA. D genes are given only for firm matches. Some rows have no size entry. The others give once, few or many, or a class for an expanded clone.

NA TRBD1 TRBJ2-7 TRBV28 CASSFPQGPYEQYF TGTGCCAGCAGTTTCCCACAGGGGCCCTACGAGCAGTACTTC
NA NA TRBJ1-1 TRBV30 CAWSRGGNTEAFF TGTGCCTGGAGTAGGGGGGGAAACACTGAAGCTTTCTTT
NA NA TRBJ2-7 TRBV30 CAWSALAPSSYEQYF TGTGCCTGGAGTGCCCTAGCCCCCAGCTCCTACGAGCAGTACTTC
NA NA TRBJ1-2 TRBV2 CASSPTGFLNYGYTF TGTGCCAGCAGCCCCACAGGGTTCCTCAACTATGGCTACACCTTC
once TRBD2 TRBJ2-1 TRBV2 CASSGGSGGYNEQFF TGTGCCAGCAGTGGGGGGAGCGGGGGCTACAATGAGCAGTTCTTC
NA TRBD2 TRBJ2-1 TRBV3-1/TRBV3-2 CASSQENSGGSSYNEQFF TGTGCCAGCAGCCAAGAGAATAGCGGGGGGAGCTCCTACAATGAGCAGTTCTTC
NA TRBD1 TRBJ2-7 TRBV10-3 CAISAGQGFYEQYF TGTGCCATCAGTGCGGGACAGGGTTTCTACGAGCAGTACTTC
NA TRBD1 TRBJ2-1 TRBV28 CASSSQGAGEQFF TGTGCCAGCAGTTCCCAGGGGGCGGGTGAGCAGTTCTTC
NA NA TRBJ1-4 TRBV7-9 CASSLGQAPTNEKLFF TGTGCCAGCAGCTTAGGACAGGCGCCAACTAATGAAAAACTGTTTTTT
NA NA TRBJ1-1 TRBV19 CASSIRGYTEAFF TGTGCCAGTAGTATCCGGGGATACACTGAAGCTTTCTTT
NA NA TRBJ2-5 TRBV7-2 CASSLERSGETQYF TGTGCCAGCAGCTTAGAACGGTCCGGGGAGACCCAGTACTTC
NA TRBD1 TRBJ1-5 TRBV4-1 CASSRGTESRNQPQHF TGCGCCAGCAGCCGAGGGACAGAAAGTCGTAATCAGCCCCAGCATTTT
NA TRBD2 TRBJ2-1 TRBV7-2 CASSLVAGAYNEQFF TGTGCCAGCAGCTTAGTTGCGGGGGCCTACAATGAGCAGTTCTTC
once NA TRBJ2-7 TRBV5-1 CASSLDRSGPYEQYF TGCGCCAGCAGCTTGGACCGGTCAGGTCCCTACGAGCAGTACTTC
NA NA TRBJ2-3 TRBV24-1 CATSASQFQHTQYF TGTGCCACCAGTGCTTCACAGTTCCAACATACGCAGTATTTT
NA NA TRBJ2-6 TRBV7-3 CASSPLSSGANVLTF TGTGCCAGCAGCCCTCTCAGCTCTGGGGCCAACGTCCTGACTTTC
NA NA TRBJ1-1 TRBV6-5 CASSYLAGSRTTEAFF TGTGCCAGCAGTTACCTGGCCGGGAGCCGGACCACTGAAGCTTTCTTT
NA NA TRBJ1-1 TRBV5-1 CASSLVGGDTEAFF TGCGCCAGCAGCTTGGTGGGGGGAGACACTGAAGCTTTCTTT
once NA TRBJ2-7 TRBV3-1/TRBV3-2 CASSPLDAGNEQYF TGTGCCAGCAGCCCGCTAGACGCGGGAAACGAGCAGTACTTC
NA TRBD1 TRBJ1-3 TRBV5-1 CASSPNTGETGNTIYF TGCGCCAGCAGCCCAAACACAGGGGAGACTGGAAACACCATATATTTT
NA TRBD1 TRBJ1-2 TRBV24-1 CATSSDRAGYTF TGTGCCACCAGTTCTGACAGGGCTGGCTACACCTTC
NA TRBD2 TRBJ2-3 TRBV3-1/TRBV3-2 CASSLAASGGGDTQYF TGTGCCAGCAGCCTGGCGGCTAGCGGGGGAGGGGATACGCAGTATTTT
NA NA TRBJ1-4 TRBV18 CASSPDSNEKLFF TGTGCCAGCTCGCCGGACAGTAATGAAAAACTGTTTTTT
NA TRBD1 TRBJ1-2 TRBV19 CASSSRDREYGYTF TGTGCCAGTAGTAGCAGGGACAGGGAGTATGGCTACACCTTC